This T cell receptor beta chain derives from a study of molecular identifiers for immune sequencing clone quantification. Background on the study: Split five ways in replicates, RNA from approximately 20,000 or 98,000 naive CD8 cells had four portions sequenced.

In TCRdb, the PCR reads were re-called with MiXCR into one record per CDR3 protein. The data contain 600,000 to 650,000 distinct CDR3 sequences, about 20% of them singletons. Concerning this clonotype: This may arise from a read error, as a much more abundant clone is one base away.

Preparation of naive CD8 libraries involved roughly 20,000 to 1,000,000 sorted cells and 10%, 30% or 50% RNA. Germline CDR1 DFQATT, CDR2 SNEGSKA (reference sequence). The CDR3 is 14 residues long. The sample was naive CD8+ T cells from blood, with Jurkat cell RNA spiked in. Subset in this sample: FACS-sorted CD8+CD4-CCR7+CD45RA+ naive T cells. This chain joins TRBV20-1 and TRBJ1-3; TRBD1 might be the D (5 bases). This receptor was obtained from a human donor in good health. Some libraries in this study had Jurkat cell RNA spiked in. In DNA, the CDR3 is TGCAGTGCCCATAAGAGGGGCGATGGAAACACCACATATTTT. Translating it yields CSAHKRGDGNTTYF.